The source of this T cell receptor beta chain is a study of vaccination and CD4 T cells after COVID-19. Study at large: Median draw time for post-COVID samples was 95 to 110 days post-diagnosis (range 35 to 161).

Study findings and constraints: Researchers report that a median roughly 85% of reactive clones in convalescent patients surfaced only post-vaccination.

Treatment described: roughly ten-day PBMC culture with coronavirus spike peptide pools or control peptides (ViraFEST assay). All positive PCR tests were dated between March and December 2020, predating US Alpha, Beta and Delta variants. At the Johns Hopkins FTIC core, DNA taken from cultured CD4+ T cells was sequenced by way of the Oncomine TCR Beta short-read assay. It was from cultured CD4+ T cells that genomic DNA was extracted. TCRdb reprocessed the PCR reads with MiXCR, giving one entry per CDR3 protein. The sample includes 13,000 or so distinct CDR3 sequences, roughly 44% seen only once; the top ten take approximately 14%. This clonotype appeared a few times. Antigen unknown. Losses at the gene ends were 6 bases for V and 6 bases for J; bases not matched to a gene: 9. The V gene's germline CDR1 is SNHLY and CDR2 FYNNEI. The CDR3 sequence is 14 residues long.

Material: CD4+ T cells from blood, cultured in vitro. The source is a human donor who had recovered from COVID-19. This chain links TRBV2 with TRBJ2-3; 7 positions match TRBD2. The CDR3 loop reads CASSDTGGRDTQYF. The CDR3, as DNA: TGTGCCAGCAGCGATACGGGGGGTCGGGATACGCAGTATTTT. Combining the CDR3 with reference TRBV2 and TRBJ2-3 gives the whole variable domain EPEVTQTPSHQVTQMGQEVILRCVPISNHLYFYWYRQILGQKVEFLVSFYNNEISEKSEIFDDQFSVERPDGSNFTLKIRSTKLEDSAMYFCASSDTGGRDTQYFGPGTRLTVL.